Each of the 19 T cell receptor beta chains below was sequenced from the same sample in a study of T-cell reconstitution after alpha-beta-depleted transplantation in children. Library preparation (for TCRbeta) was performed with unique molecular identifiers. TCRdb reanalysed the PCR reads using MiXCR and keeps one entry per CDR3 protein. The sample gives fewer than 250,000 distinct CDR3 sequences, 8.2% of which show up once; 6% to 7% is in the top ten. This specimen was PBMCs, mostly from graft donor cells, taken 180 days after TCRalphabeta/CD19-depleted stem cell transplant. These receptor sequences come from a male patient between 10 and 17 years old who had a stem cell transplant for acute lymphoblastic leukemia, so the T cells may come from the graft donor.

This clonotype was observed many times. The V call is TRBV6-5, the J call TRBJ2-2, with TRBD2 identical over 8 bases. With 5 bases clipped from V and 5 bases from J, the junction kept 19 bases outside the gene matches. The germline V gene encodes CDR1 MNHEY and CDR2 SVGAGI. The CDR3 is 19 amino acids. The CDR3 is CASSLTPVSGGFETGELFF. CDR3 coding DNA: TGTGCCAGCAGTCTCACCCCGGTCAGCGGGGGTTTTGAAACCGGGGAGCTGTTTTTT.

This clonotype was seen repeatedly, ten times or more. The junction and the germline gene differ at one end; a read error may be behind it. The chain couples TRBV7-7 to TRBJ2-3; the match to TRBD1 covers 7 bases. Germline-derived CDR1 and CDR2 are SSHAT and FNYEAQ (reference sequence). The CDR3 is made up of 14 amino acids. In nucleotides, the CDR3 is TGTGCTAGCAGCAAGGGACAGTCCACAGATACGCAGTATTTT. As protein: CASSKGQSTDTQYF.

There are many counts of this clonotype. This chain links TRBV27 with TRBJ1-1; D is perhaps TRBD1 (6 bases). Trimming removed 5 bases from V and 3 bases from J, with 13 bases in between. The CDR3 has 14 residues. Germline lookup yields CDR1 MNHEY and CDR2 SMNVEV (reference sequence). In nucleotides, the CDR3 is TGTGCCAGCAGTCCCGACAGGAGGGACACTGAAGCTTTCTTT. This sequence encodes CASSPDRRDTEAFF.

The table lists this clonotype with many counts. CDR3 bases: TGCGCCAGCAGCCAAGGAATCTCAGGGTTGGACGAAAAACTGTTTTTT. Translation gives CASSQGISGLDEKLFF. The V call is TRBV4-3, the J call TRBJ1-4, with a weak D call TRBD1 (5 bases). CDR1 LGHNA and CDR2 YSLEER come from the germline V gene. Trimming removed 1 base at V and 8 bases at J, with 17 bases between. This CDR3 region has 16 residues.

The rearrangement links TRBV11-3 to TRBJ2-3, with D unresolved. The V and J ends lost 8 bases and 6 bases respectively, with 6 bases between them. CDR3 length equals 10 residues. In germline, CDR1 is SGHNT, CDR2 YENEEA. The chain's CDR3 is CASATDTQYF. CDR3 DNA: TGTGCCAGCGCCACCGATACGCAGTATTTT.

This clonotype was seen a few times. V usage is TRBV6-1 and J usage is TRBJ2-2; TRBD1 might be the D (6 bases). The CDR3 spans 17 residues. V lost 7 bases, J lost 0 bases, and 18 bases lay in between. The germline gives CDR1 MNHNS, CDR2 SASEGT. CDR3 coding DNA: TGTGCCAGCAACCGTGGGGGCAGGTTGCCGAACACCGGGGAGCTGTTTTTT. Protein product: CASNRGGRLPNTGELFF.

At least ten counts were recorded for this clonotype. The J gene is TRBJ2-3, the V gene TRBV7-6; tentatively, D is TRBD1 or TRBD2 (6 bases each). V was pared by 6 bases and J by 14 bases, with 27 bases between. The CDR3 is 15 residues long. Germline values: CDR1 SGHVS, CDR2 FNYEAQ. Here the CDR3 DNA reads TGTGCCAGCAGTCCAGCACCGGGGGCTGCTCGCTTAGGGTATTTT. Its protein is CASSPAPGAARLGYF.

This clonotype was observed many times. The chain combines TRBV5-1 with TRBJ2-2, with D perhaps TRBD2 (6 bases). Trimming took 4 bases from V and 4 from J, leaving 14 bases between them. Germline CDR1 SGHRS, CDR2 YFSETQ. The CDR3 runs to 15 residues. The chain's CDR3 is CASSPGWEVTGELFF. DNA of the CDR3: TGCGCCAGCAGCCCGGGGTGGGAGGTCACCGGGGAGCTGTTTTTT. The variable domain in full, completed from reference TRBV5-1 and TRBJ2-2, reads KAGVTQTPRYLIKTRGQQVTLSCSPISGHRSVSWYQQTPGQGLQFLFEYFSETQRNKGNFPGRFSGRQFSNSRSEMNVSTLELGDSALYLCASSPGWEVTGELFFGEGSRLTVL.

This clonotype was seen ten or more times. The rearrangement joins TRBV7-3 to TRBJ2-2, with D uncertain. The germline V gene has CDR1 SGHTA and CDR2 FQGTGA. The V end was cut by 6 bases, the J end by 0 bases, with 14 bases between. This CDR3 has 16 residues. This CDR3 reads CASSTPLAANTGELFF. The CDR3 DNA sequence: TGTGCCAGCAGTACCCCCCTGGCTGCGAACACCGGGGAGCTGTTTTTT.

This clonotype has at least ten counts. The rearrangement links TRBV12-3 or TRBV12-4 to TRBJ2-3; D gene uncertain. Trimming left V 1 base short and J 0 bases short, with 5 bases between. This CDR3 spans 14 amino acids. CDR3 in amino acids: CASSLEPSTDTQYF. The CDR3 DNA reads TGTGCCAGCAGTTTAGAGCCTAGCACAGATACGCAGTATTTT.

This clonotype was counted many times. The rearrangement uses TRBV25-1 and TRBJ2-1, with 8 bases aligning to TRBD1. Germline CDR1 is MGHDK and CDR2 is SYGVNS. Trimming at V came to 1 base and at J to 4 bases, leaving 12 bases not matched to a gene. This CDR3 contains 18 residues. CDR3 sequence (DNA): TGTGCCAGCAGTGAATTTTTCTCCCGGGACAGGTTGTACAATGAGCAGTTCTTC. Translated, it gives CASSEFFSRDRLYNEQFF.

This clonotype was found many times. This CDR3 is CASRMRDRANYGYTF. The CDR3 DNA is TGTGCCAGCAGAATGAGGGACAGAGCTAACTATGGCTACACCTTC. V and J are TRBV27 and TRBJ1-2; TRBD1 agrees at 7 bases. The germline V gene encodes CDR1 MNHEY and CDR2 SMNVEV (reference sequence). With 6 bases clipped from V and 0 bases from J, the junction kept 7 bases outside the gene matches. The CDR3 is 15 amino acids.

This clonotype was seen at least ten times. The chain recombines TRBV6-2 or TRBV6-3 with TRBJ1-2; the match to TRBD1 covers 10 bases. Germline values: CDR1 MNHEY, CDR2 SVGEGT. This CDR3 is 17 amino acids long. V lost 2 bases to trimming and J lost 6 bases; unmatched junction nucleotides: 12. This CDR3 reads CASSYGLRDRGFNGYTF. The CDR3 coding sequence is TGTGCCAGCAGTTACGGCCTCAGGGACAGGGGTTTTAATGGCTACACCTTC.

This clonotype occurred many times. The rearrangement uses TRBV28 and TRBJ2-7; D is uncertain. The germline CDR1 and CDR2 sequences are MDHEN and SYDVKM. V gave up 3 bases and J gave up 2 bases, with 14 bases separating them. The CDR3 consists of 15 residues. CDR3 nucleotides: TGTGCCAGCAGTTTCGTCTGGTCTAGACCCTACGAGCAGTACTTC. The encoded protein is CASSFVWSRPYEQYF.

There are many counts of this clonotype. CDR3 nucleotide sequence: TGCAGTGCTCCCCTAGCGGGGAGCACAGATACGCAGTATTTT. This sequence encodes CSAPLAGSTDTQYF. This chain links TRBV20-1 with TRBJ2-3, with 9 bases lining up with TRBD2. Per germline, CDR1 DFQATT and CDR2 SNEGSKA (reference sequence). The CDR3 covers 14 residues. Losses at the gene ends were 5 bases for V and 0 bases for J; bases not matched to a gene: 3.

This clonotype was picked up many times. V gene TRBV7-9 combines with J gene TRBJ2-2; perhaps TRBD1 as D (8 bases). Deletions cut 6 bases from V and 1 base from J, with 18 bases between. This CDR3 has 17 residues. CDR1 is SEHNR, CDR2 FQNEAQ, per germline (reference sequence). The CDR3 is CASSREAGTGNTGELFF. CDR3 DNA sequence: TGTGCCAGCAGTCGGGAGGCCGGGACAGGGAACACCGGGGAGCTGTTTTTT.

This clonotype was counted at least ten times. The rearrangement uses TRBV11-2 and TRBJ2-4, with D perhaps TRBD2 (5 bases). CDR3 length: 14 amino acids. From germline, CDR1 is SGHAT and CDR2 FQNNGV. With 5 bases removed from V and 6 bases from J, the gap between germline ends came to 14 bases. The CDR3: CASSALAGGNIQYF. In nucleotides, the CDR3 is TGTGCCAGCAGCGCCCTAGCTGGCGGAAACATTCAGTACTTC.

This clonotype was detected many times. The J gene is TRBJ2-5, the V gene TRBV7-2; D tentatively fits TRBD1 or TRBD2 (5 bases each). Germline V gives CDR1 SGHTA, CDR2 FQGNSA. Trimming removed 3 bases at V and 1 base at J, with 12 bases between. There are 15 residues in the CDR3. Written as DNA, the CDR3 is TGTGCCAGCAGCTTCAGGGTGGGGACCCAAGAGACCCAGTACTTC. It codes for CASSFRVGTQETQYF. The variable domain in full, completed from reference TRBV7-2 and TRBJ2-5, reads GAGVSQSPSNKVTEKGKDVELRCDPISGHTALYWYRQSLGQGLEFLIYFQGNSAPDKSGLPSDRFSAERTGGSVSTLTIQRTQQEDSAVYLCASSFRVGTQETQYFGPGTRLLVL.

This clonotype was recorded at least ten times. The rearrangement uses TRBV28 and TRBJ2-3, with a possible D match to TRBD2 (6 bases). The CDR3 is made up of 14 amino acids. The germline gives CDR1 MDHEN, CDR2 SYDVKM. The germline V and J ends were trimmed by 3 bases and 5 bases, with 12 bases remaining between them. In DNA, the CDR3 is TGTGCCAGCAGTTTTGCGGGAAATCGAGATACGCAGTATTTT. It specifies CASSFAGNRDTQYF.